A single sample is the source of the 26 T cell receptor beta chains below, sequenced in a study of T-cell memory formation after mild COVID-19. TCRdb reanalysed the 5' RACE reads using MiXCR and keeps one entry per CDR3 protein. This sample yields approximately 110,000 distinct CDR3 sequences, of which about 24% are seen a single time; around 40% belongs to the top ten. The specimen was PBMCs or a T cell subset sorted from them (not recorded which). All receptors come from a young man who had mild COVID-19 (a few samples of this study predate the infection). Cell type and time point are not known.

The chain joins TRBV5-1 to TRBJ2-7; tentatively, D is TRBD1 or TRBD2 (6 bases each). Trimming shortened V by 4 bases and J by 6 bases, and 11 bases separated the two germline ends. The CDR3 contains 12 residues. Germline V gives CDR1 SGHRS, CDR2 YFSETQ. CDR3 region: CASSRGESEQYF. In nucleotides, the CDR3 is TGCGCCAGCAGCAGGGGGGAGTCCGAGCAGTACTTC.

Here the CDR3 DNA reads TGTGCCAGCAGCCTCGGACAGGAGTCACCCCTCCACTTT. This codes for CASSLGQESPLHF. The rearrangement links TRBV4-2 to TRBJ1-6, with TRBD1 identical over 7 bases. This CDR3 is built from 13 residues. Germline lookup yields CDR1 LGHNA and CDR2 YNFKEQ. The V segment lost 4 bases and the J segment 10 bases; nucleotides outside the gene matches: 4.

The chain is built from TRBV7-2 and TRBJ2-3; D remains ambiguous. Per germline, CDR1 SGHTA and CDR2 FQGNSA. CDR3 size: 15 residues. V lost 0 bases to trimming and J lost 2 bases, with 9 bases between them. The CDR3 loop is CASSLALAATDTQYF. The DNA of the CDR3 is TGTGCCAGCAGCTTAGCCCTGGCTGCCACAGATACGCAGTATTTT.

In its sample, this clonotype was seen a few times. V gene TRBV6-5 combines with J gene TRBJ2-1; D gene uncertain. The CDR3 spans 13 residues. Trimming took 0 bases from V and 5 from J, leaving 5 bases between them. CDR1 is MNHEY, CDR2 SVGAGI, per germline. This CDR3 is CASSYSRNNEQFF. The DNA for the CDR3 is TGTGCCAGCAGTTACTCACGGAACAATGAGCAGTTCTTC.

The chain couples TRBV6-2 or TRBV6-3 to TRBJ2-3, with 8 bases that match TRBD2. Germline assignment: CDR1 MNHEY and CDR2 SVGEGT. Germline trimming cut 8 bases from V and 0 bases from J; bases unmatched to any gene: 4. The CDR3 consists of 14 residues. CDR3 region: CASWTGGSTDTQYF. In DNA, the CDR3 is TGTGCCAGCTGGACGGGGGGGAGCACAGATACGCAGTATTTT.

The chain links TRBV2 to TRBJ2-7; D unresolved. Germline values: CDR1 SNHLY, CDR2 FYNNEI. The CDR3 spans 13 residues. Trimming took off 6 bases at V and 0 bases at J, with 9 bases between the two ends. The CDR3: CASSDIASYEQYV. In DNA form, the CDR3 reads TGTGCCAGCAGCGACATAGCCTCCTACGAGCAGTACGTC.

This clonotype appeared a few times. The chain is built from TRBV9 and TRBJ2-1, with D possibly being TRBD1 (5 bases). This CDR3 has 15 residues. V lost 0 bases to trimming and J lost 7 bases, with 14 bases between them. CDR1 is SGDLS and CDR2 is YYNGEE in the germline V gene. For the CDR3, the DNA is TGTGCCAGCAGCGTAGGAGTGACAGTCGGGAATGAGCAGTTCTTC. This gives the protein CASSVGVTVGNEQFF.

V usage is TRBV7-9 and J usage is TRBJ2-5; TRBD2 might be the D (6 bases). The V gene lost 5 bases and the J gene lost 2 bases, with 15 bases spanning the gap. The CDR3 extends over 15 amino acids. Germline assignment: CDR1 SEHNR and CDR2 FQNEAQ (reference sequence). The CDR3 DNA reads TGTGCCAGCAGCGACCTCGGGACTGGACAAGAGACCCAGTACTTC. The encoded protein is CASSDLGTGQETQYF.

This clonotype was seen a few times. The chain carries TRBV4-1 and TRBJ2-2; D unresolved. In germline, CDR1 is MGHRA, CDR2 YSYEKL. Between the trimmed V and J ends, which lost 4 bases and 4 bases, there was a span of 10 bases. CDR3 length: 14 amino acids. The CDR3 reads CASSLLLGTGELFF. The CDR3 bases are TGCGCCAGCAGCCTTCTGCTGGGCACCGGGGAGCTGTTTTTT.

V usage is TRBV5-1 and J usage is TRBJ2-1; 10 bases map to TRBD1. The CDR3 loop spans 17 amino acids. V shed 0 bases and J 1 base; nucleotides not matched to a gene: 4. Germline CDR1 reads SGHRS; CDR2 reads YFSETQ. This chain's CDR3 is CASSLAMGQGSYNEQFF. The DNA for the CDR3 is TGCGCCAGCAGCTTGGCTATGGGACAGGGGTCCTACAATGAGCAGTTCTTC.

As DNA, the CDR3 is TGTGCCAGCAGCTTAGGTCAGGGTGGATTGGAGACCCAGTACTTC. Protein sequence: CASSLGQGGLETQYF. The J gene is TRBJ2-5, the V gene TRBV7-2, with D possibly TRBD1 on 5 matching bases. This CDR3 is 15 amino acids long. Per germline, CDR1 SGHTA and CDR2 FQGNSA. V lost 1 base and J 5 bases, leaving 14 bases between the germline ends.

The chain employs TRBV10-3 and TRBJ2-5; 10 bases map to TRBD2. The CDR3 extends over 18 amino acids. Unmatched junction bases numbered 7, after V lost 0 bases and J lost 0 bases. Germline V gene lookup returns CDR1 ENHRY and CDR2 SYGVKD. The CDR3 here is CAISESGSGGTYQETQYF. The CDR3 DNA reads as TGTGCCATCAGTGAGTCGGGTAGCGGGGGGACATACCAAGAGACCCAGTACTTC.

CDR3 bases: TGCAGTGCTCTTCCGACTAGCGGGATACAAGAGACCCAGTACTTC. Translation: CSALPTSGIQETQYF. V is TRBV20-1 and J is TRBJ2-5, with TRBD2 matching over 11 bases. V was pared by 5 bases and J by 2 bases, with 7 bases of the junction left unmatched. The CDR3 consists of 15 residues. Germline values: CDR1 DFQATT, CDR2 SNEGSKA (reference sequence).

This clonotype was counted at least ten times. The rearrangement uses TRBV4-3 and TRBJ2-1; D is undetermined. Germline V gives CDR1 LGHNA, CDR2 YSLEER. The CDR3 spans 15 residues. Trimming pared 1 base from V and 0 bases from J, leaving 7 bases between. The chain's CDR3 is CASSQGTSSYNEQFF. The DNA for the CDR3 is TGCGCCAGCAGCCAAGGCACGAGCTCCTACAATGAGCAGTTCTTC.

The chain is built from TRBV4-1 and TRBJ2-3, with D perhaps TRBD1 (6 bases). CDR3 length: 13 residues. Germline V CDR1 and CDR2: MGHRA, YSYEKL. Between the trimmed V and J ends, which lost 1 base and 14 bases, there was a span of 16 bases. The CDR3: CASSQGIQGPGYF. The CDR3 DNA reads TGCGCCAGCAGCCAAGGGATACAGGGCCCGGGGTATTTT.

The V and J genes are TRBV7-2 and TRBJ2-7; D is uncertain. V lost 2 bases and J lost 4, with 6 bases in between. Germline V gene sequence: CDR1 SGHTA, CDR2 FQGNSA. This CDR3 region has 12 residues. In DNA form, the CDR3 reads TGTGCCAGCAGCTTATACCCTTACGAGCAGTACTTC. Amino acid sequence: CASSLYPYEQYF.

The J gene is TRBJ2-5, the V gene TRBV7-2; D remains unclear. Trimming stripped 2 bases from V and 14 bases from J, with 18 bases between. This CDR3 has 13 residues. Looked up from germline, CDR1 is SGHTA and CDR2 is FQGNSA. Written as DNA, the CDR3 is TGTGCCAGCAGCTTAAGGTGGAAAGGCGTACCATACTTC. Translating gives CASSLRWKGVPYF.

J is TRBJ2-1 and V is TRBV9, with 8 bases matching TRBD1. Germline lookup yields CDR1 SGDLS and CDR2 YYNGEE. The ends lost 3 bases at V and 0 bases at J; junction bases unmatched: 5. This CDR3 contains 16 residues. The CDR3 reads CASSGGTGSSYNEQFF. CDR3 DNA sequence: TGTGCCAGCAGCGGAGGGACAGGCAGCTCCTACAATGAGCAGTTCTTC.

This clonotype showed up just a few times. In DNA, the CDR3 is TGTGCCAGCACCGGACAGGGGACCTCCTACGAGCAGTACTTC. It translates to CASTGQGTSYEQYF. J is TRBJ2-7 and V is TRBV12-3 or TRBV12-4, with TRBD1 matching 9 bases. Germline trimming cut 7 bases from V and 0 bases from J; bases unmatched to any gene: 4. This CDR3 has 14 amino acids.

V is TRBV20-1 and J is TRBJ2-1; 8 nucleotides agree with TRBD2. J lost 4 bases, V lost 0 bases, and 5 bases had no gene match. Germline loops: CDR1 DFQATT, CDR2 SNEGSKA (reference sequence). The CDR3 totals 15 residues. CDR3 sequence: CSARDVAGGYNEQFF. The CDR3 DNA is TGCAGTGCTAGAGATGTGGCGGGGGGTTACAATGAGCAGTTCTTC.

This sequence joins TRBV7-6 and TRBJ1-6, with D perhaps TRBD1 (6 bases). CDR3 size: 15 residues. The germline CDR1 and CDR2 sequences are SGHVS and FNYEAQ. The ends were cut back, 5 bases at V and 7 bases at J, with 15 bases in the middle. The CDR3 DNA is TGTGCCAGCAGCCCGAACAGGGCGAAGAATTCACCCCTCCACTTT. Protein: CASSPNRAKNSPLHF.

The chain combines TRBV4-3 with TRBJ2-1, with TRBD1 identical over 7 bases. The CDR3 loop spans 14 amino acids. CDR1 is LGHNA, CDR2 YSLEER, per germline. With V trimmed by 3 bases and J by 4 bases, 3 bases remained unmatched. CDR3: CASSQATGYNEQFF. For the CDR3, the DNA is TGCGCCAGCAGCCAGGCGACAGGGTACAATGAGCAGTTCTTC.

This clonotype showed up just a few times. The chain couples TRBV12-3 or TRBV12-4 to TRBJ1-5; D ambiguous. V was trimmed by 3 bases and J by 0 bases, leaving 9 bases between them. The CDR3 is 15 amino acids. The CDR3: CASSFGPYSNQPQHF. The CDR3 DNA reads as TGTGCCAGCAGTTTTGGTCCTTATAGCAATCAGCCCCAGCATTTT.

This clonotype was seen a few times. V and J are TRBV29-1 and TRBJ1-1, with 7 bases that match TRBD1. Trimming took 5 bases from V and 1 from J; bases not matched to a gene: 4. CDR3 size: 13 residues. Germline CDR1 SQVTM, CDR2 ANQGSEA. The CDR3 is CSVRGGPNTEAFF. CDR3 nucleotides: TGCAGCGTTCGAGGGGGCCCGAACACTGAAGCTTTCTTT.

This clonotype was picked up a small number of times. The chain has TRBV7-9 and TRBJ2-1, with D possibly being TRBD2 (6 bases). Germline CDR1 is SEHNR and CDR2 is FQNEAQ (reference sequence). V was pared by 4 bases and J by 8 bases, with 21 bases between. CDR3 length: 16 amino acids. For the CDR3, the DNA is TGTGCCAGCAGCTGGGCCGAGCTCGGGGGATGGCATGAGCAGTTCTTC. Its translation is CASSWAELGGWHEQFF.

The CDR3 sequence is CASSQGRGGFNEQFF. The CDR3 nucleotides are TGCGCCAGCAGCCAAGGACGTGGGGGATTTAATGAGCAGTTCTTC. The V and J genes are TRBV4-3 and TRBJ2-1; D might be TRBD1 or TRBD2, each matching 5 bases. This CDR3 is 15 amino acids long. Germline assignment: CDR1 LGHNA and CDR2 YSLEER. V was trimmed by 1 base and J by 7 bases, leaving 14 bases between them.